This TCR beta chain was captured in a study of blood T cells in healthy people across ages. On the study more broadly: Roughly one uniquely barcoded beta molecule per two T cells was captured.

Donors ranged from about 6 to 90 years old and were healthy Caucasians in Russia. Sample-barcoded 5' priming and a J-beta primer mix drove a second PCR of roughly 6 to 12 cycles. All cDNA molecules were each tagged by a template-switch adaptor with 12 random nucleotides. TCRdb reprocessed the 5' RACE reads with MiXCR, giving one entry per CDR3 protein. The data hold around 1.5 million distinct CDR3 sequences, with about 31% observed a single time. Study-wide findings and caveats: Roughly linear declines in TCR beta diversity per million T cells occurred with age.

On this clonotype: Its cognate antigen is unknown.

The CDR3 is made up of 12 amino acids. The V and J ends lost 3 bases and 8 bases respectively, with 9 bases between them. Germline CDR1 reads KGHDR; CDR2 reads SFDVKD. This chain links TRBV24-1 with TRBJ1-2; D gene unclear. Source material: blood. The TCR sequence derives from a woman aged 25 to 39 in good health. CDR3 nucleotide sequence: TGTGCCACCAGTGATACGATGAAAGGCTACACCTTC. It is translated as CATSDTMKGYTF.